The 15 T cell receptor beta chains below were found in one sample sequenced in a study of T and B cells in COVID-19 patients. TRB was amplified from about 260-540 ng of blood genomic DNA. Multiplex PCR with BIOMED2 TRB-A/B primer pools amplified TRB rearrangements. A single record per CDR3 protein comes from TCRdb applying MiXCR to the multiplex PCR reads. The sample comprises approximately 8,000 distinct CDR3 sequences, over 35% of which are singletons, and over 2.5% rests with the top ten. Sample: blood. These receptors were taken from a human donor who had recovered from COVID-19.

The chain is built from TRBV6-6 and TRBJ2-7, with D unresolved. This CDR3 has 14 amino acids. Trimming pared 2 bases from V and 5 bases from J, leaving 13 bases between. CDR1 and CDR2 (germline): MNHNY, SVGAGI (reference sequence). In nucleotides, the CDR3 is TGTGCCAGCAGTTACCTGACACCGTCGGACGAGCAGTACTTC. Its translation: CASSYLTPSDEQYF.

The chain links TRBV5-5 to TRBJ1-4; the D is unclear. V lost 3 bases and J lost 8, with 8 bases in between. Germline CDR1 SGHKS, CDR2 YYEKEE (reference sequence). This CDR3 contains 12 residues. The CDR3 sequence is CASSSLREKLFF. In nucleotides, the CDR3 is TGTGCCAGCAGCTCACTCCGAGAAAAACTGTTTTTT.

A remark on this clonotype: This may be a read error: a much more frequent sequence differs by one nucleotide. This chain connects TRBV19 to TRBJ2-2; D is perhaps TRBD1 or TRBD2 (7 bases each). Germline values: CDR1 LNHDA, CDR2 SQIVND (reference sequence). The CDR3 has 16 residues. The CDR3 is CASSTQGGRGTGELLF. DNA for the CDR3: TGTGCCAGTAGTACCCAGGGGGGGCGCGGCACCGGGGAGCTGCTTTTT.

The V call is TRBV12-3 or TRBV12-4, the J call TRBJ2-4; D may be TRBD1 (5 bases). V lost 2 bases and J lost 8, with 13 bases in between. This CDR3 spans 14 amino acids. CDR3 amino acids: CASSLLALGDIQYF. CDR3 DNA sequence: TGTGCCAGCAGTTTATTGGCATTAGGGGACATTCAGTACTTC.

This rearrangement joins TRBV6-5 to TRBJ1-5, with TRBD1 matching over 9 bases. CDR1 is MNHEY, CDR2 SVGAGI, per germline. V was clipped by 6 bases and J by 3 bases; unmatched bases: 6. The CDR3 sequence is 15 residues long. CDR3 residues: CASRMTGGDNQPQHF. CDR3 in DNA: TGTGCCAGCAGGATGACAGGGGGGGACAATCAGCCCCAGCATTTT.

The genes are TRBV5-6 and TRBJ1-2; D perhaps matches TRBD1 (6 bases). The CDR3 extends over 15 amino acids. V shed 2 bases and J shed 5 bases, with 16 bases lying between them. The germline V gene has CDR1 SGHDT and CDR2 YYEEEE. The CDR3 sequence: CASSLVVGAWYGYTF. The CDR3 bases are TGTGCCAGCAGCTTAGTTGTGGGGGCCTGGTATGGCTACACCTTC.

Comments on this clonotype: The conserved phenylalanine or tryptophan normally closing the CDR3 is absent here, so this likely arose from a read error. The J gene is TRBJ2-5, the V gene TRBV5-5, with unresolved D. The germline V gene encodes CDR1 SGHKS and CDR2 YYEKEE (reference sequence). There are 11 residues in the CDR3. V lost 3 bases to trimming and J lost 1 base, with 1 base between them. CDR3 in amino acids: CASSSQETQYL. The CDR3, as DNA: TGTGCCAGCAGCTCCCAAGAGACCCAGTACCTC.

The chain has TRBV6-5 and TRBJ1-1; D call uncertain. Per germline, CDR1 MNHEY and CDR2 SVGAGI. With 6 bases removed from V and 11 bases from J, the gap between germline ends came to 19 bases. The CDR3 is made up of 13 amino acids. The CDR3 nucleotides are TGTGCCAGCAGCCCCCTTGGATGGTCGGAGGCTTTCTTT. This codes for CASSPLGWSEAFF.

This clonotype came up a few times. V usage is TRBV12-3 or TRBV12-4 and J usage is TRBJ2-7; a possible D gene is TRBD1 (6 bases). There are 13 residues in the CDR3. Trimming cost V 6 bases and J 3 bases, with 12 bases left between them. CDR3 in amino acids: CASSWDTNYEQYV. CDR3 in DNA: TGTGCCAGCAGCTGGGACACGAACTACGAGCAGTACGTC.

By share, this clonotype counts as medium-sized. The CDR3, as DNA: TGTGCCAGTAGTATGGGGCACCCCACACCCCTCCACTTT. Translating it yields CASSMGHPTPLHF. This chain links TRBV19 with TRBJ1-6; TRBD1 is a possible D gene (5 bases). Per the germline V gene, CDR1 is LNHDA and CDR2 is SQIVND (reference sequence). V lost 3 bases to trimming and J lost 11 bases, with 11 bases between them. The CDR3 loop spans 13 amino acids.

The V gene is TRBV11-3, the J gene TRBJ2-5; TRBD2 might be the D (6 bases). From germline, CDR1 is SGHNT and CDR2 YENEEA. V lost 10 bases to trimming and J lost 6 bases, with 27 bases between them. The CDR3 has 16 residues. The CDR3 region is CATSPLFGGARQTQYF. CDR3 bases: TGTGCCACCAGTCCCCTATTCGGGGGAGCTAGGCAGACCCAGTACTTC.

By share of the sample, this clonotype is medium-sized. The chain joins TRBV30 to TRBJ2-1, with TRBD2 matching 15 bases. The trim removed 0 bases at V and 15 bases at J, leaving 6 bases unmatched. This CDR3 contains 14 residues. Germline CDR1 GTSNPN, CDR2 SVGIG (reference sequence). CDR3 bases: TGTGCCTGGAGTGTAGGGGGGACTAGCGGGAGGAGGTTCTTC. Protein product: CAWSVGGTSGRRFF.

V and J are TRBV30 and TRBJ2-3, with 9 positions matching TRBD1. Germline CDR1 GTSNPN, CDR2 SVGIG (reference sequence). V gave up 4 bases and J gave up 6 bases; unmatched junction bases: 8. This CDR3 spans 14 amino acids. Here the CDR3 reads CAWTSGQGGDTQYF. The CDR3 bases are TGTGCCTGGACCTCGGGACAGGGTGGGGATACGCAGTATTTT.

By proportion, this clonotype is large. The chain carries TRBV29-1 and TRBJ2-3, with D maybe TRBD1 (5 bases). CDR1 is SQVTM and CDR2 is ANQGSEA in the germline V gene. This CDR3 region has 12 residues. V lost 6 bases and J lost 3, with 10 bases in between. CDR3 region: CSVEKGTDTQYF. The DNA for the CDR3 is TGCAGCGTCGAGAAGGGGACAGATACGCAGTATTTT.

The chain links TRBV6-2 or TRBV6-3 to TRBJ2-2; D perhaps matches TRBD2 (6 bases). The CDR3 runs to 16 residues. V was pared by 7 bases and J by 7 bases, with 22 bases between. Germline-derived CDR1 and CDR2 are MNHEY and SVGEGT. CDR3 amino acids: CASTFPLGGAGGELFF. DNA of the CDR3: TGTGCCAGCACCTTCCCTCTCGGAGGGGCCGGCGGGGAGCTGTTTTTT.